These 29 T cell receptor beta chains were all obtained from the same sample, sequenced in a study of blood T cell repertoires in COVID-19. The protocol was immunoSEQ multiplex PCR, while the TCRdb copy is restricted to in-frame clones and leaves out a portion. This table has roughly 250,000 clones, 75% to 90% appearing once. The sequenced sample was peripheral blood. The receptors derive from a woman aged 60-75 years with active or convalescent COVID-19.

The chain uses TRBV3-1 (or the pseudogene TRBV3-2) and TRBJ2-5; 7 bases are shared with TRBD2. The CDR3 sequence is 15 residues long. J was trimmed by 1 base and V by 4 bases; bases with no gene match: 6. Per germline, CDR1 LGHDT and CDR2 YNNKEL (reference sequence). Written as DNA, the CDR3 is TGTGCCAGCAGCCGGCCAGCGGGAACCCAAGAGACCCAGTACTTC. As protein: CASSRPAGTQETQYF.

The rearrangement joins TRBV10-1 to TRBJ2-2, with 10 bases lining up with TRBD2. CDR3 length equals 16 residues. Germline CDR1 is WNHNN and CDR2 is SYGVQD (reference sequence). Losses at the gene ends were 2 bases for V and 0 bases for J; bases not matched to a gene: 0. The CDR3 is CASSELAGANTGELFF. CDR3 sequence (DNA): TGCGCCAGCAGTGAGCTAGCGGGGGCGAACACCGGGGAGCTGTTTTTT.

V gene TRBV4-1 combines with J gene TRBJ1-4, with TRBD1 identical over 11 bases. CDR1 is MGHRA, CDR2 YSYEKL, per germline. The ends lost 0 bases at V and 2 bases at J; junction bases unmatched: 5. The CDR3 sequence is 18 residues long. CDR3 protein: CASSQDPRDRGTNEKLFF. The CDR3 DNA reads as TGCGCCAGCAGCCAAGATCCCCGGGACAGGGGGACTAATGAAAAACTGTTTTTT.

The sample holds a few counts of this clone. The V and J genes are TRBV25-1 and TRBJ1-1; no firm D call. Deletions cut 6 bases from V and 1 base from J, with 15 bases between. The CDR3 runs to 15 residues. The germline gives CDR1 MGHDK, CDR2 SYGVNS. CDR3 sequence reads: CASSPHGNGNTEAFF. Here the CDR3 DNA reads TGTGCCAGCAGCCCGCACGGGAACGGGAACACTGAAGCTTTCTTT.

The chain carries TRBV4-3 and TRBJ1-4, with D unclear. V was trimmed by 0 bases and J by 3 bases, leaving 11 bases between them. Germline V CDR1 and CDR2: LGHNA, YSLEER. This CDR3 has 16 residues. In DNA form, the CDR3 reads TGCGCCAGCAGCCAAGATTGGCTCGGGGCTAATGAAAAACTGTTTTTT. It translates to CASSQDWLGANEKLFF.

The CDR3 is CASSVTGQVNTEAFF. CDR3 DNA: TGTGCCAGCAGTGTCACTGGACAGGTGAACACTGAAGCTTTCTTT. V usage is TRBV2 and J usage is TRBJ1-1; 7 bases align to TRBD1. This CDR3 contains 15 residues. J gave up 0 bases and V 4 bases, and 5 bases lay outside the gene matches. Germline V lookup: CDR1 SNHLY, CDR2 FYNNEI.

V gene TRBV18 combines with J gene TRBJ2-7; 8 bases match TRBD1. The CDR3 is 15 amino acids. In germline, CDR1 is KGHSH, CDR2 LQKENI. The V gene end was trimmed by 3 bases and the J gene end by 1 base; junction bases not matched to a gene: 5. CDR3 loop: CASSPKTGASYEQYF. CDR3 DNA: TGTGCCAGCTCACCGAAGACAGGGGCGTCCTACGAGCAGTACTTC.

The chain carries TRBV19 and TRBJ2-1, with 10 bases matching TRBD2. Germline V gives CDR1 LNHDA, CDR2 SQIVND (reference sequence). Trimming removed 5 bases from V and 5 bases from J; junction bases left unmatched: 6. The CDR3 extends over 15 amino acids. CDR3 nucleotide sequence: TGTGCCAGTAGTTCAAGCGGGGGGGCCAACAATGAGCAGTTCTTC. Translated: CASSSSGGANNEQFF.

The CDR3 DNA sequence: TGCGCCAGCAGCATAGCGGGGGCCAGAGATACGCAGTATTTT. As protein: CASSIAGARDTQYF. V and J are TRBV10-2 and TRBJ2-3, with 9 nucleotides matching TRBD2. The CDR3 contains 14 residues. V lost 6 bases and J lost 5; bases outside the gene matches: 6. CDR1 WSHSY and CDR2 SAAADI come from the germline V gene.

A few counts support this clone. The CDR3 here is CASSQDEGRGSYEQYF. The CDR3 region has the DNA TGCGCCAGCAGCCAAGATGAGGGCAGGGGCTCCTACGAGCAGTACTTC. The V and J genes are TRBV4-1 and TRBJ2-7; the D gene is possibly TRBD1 (6 bases). CDR3 length equals 16 residues. Germline V gene data show CDR1 as MGHRA and CDR2 as YSYEKL. V was cut by 0 bases and J by 0 bases, with 12 bases left in between.

This sequence joins TRBV7-6 and TRBJ2-3; 10 bases match TRBD2. Germline CDR1 reads SGHVS; CDR2 reads FNYEAQ. There are 19 residues in the CDR3. Trimming at V came to 0 bases and at J to 4 bases, leaving 13 bases not matched to a gene. The CDR3 nucleotides are TGTGCCAGCAGCTTAGCGCTAGCGGGGGCCATCCGGAGGGCAGATACGCAGTATTTT. Encoded protein: CASSLALAGAIRRADTQYF.

A few counts support this clone. This chain connects TRBV11-2 to TRBJ1-1; D ambiguous. V was trimmed by 4 bases and J by 1 base, leaving 13 bases between them. This CDR3 has 15 residues. Germline V gene lookup returns CDR1 SGHAT and CDR2 FQNNGV. For the CDR3, the DNA is TGTGCCAGCAGCTCTCGGGCCGGAGGGAACACTGAAGCTTTCTTT. It codes for CASSSRAGGNTEAFF.

The chain recombines TRBV19 with TRBJ1-4, with 12 bases aligning to TRBD1. The CDR3 length is 15 residues. Looked up from germline, CDR1 is LNHDA and CDR2 is SQIVND (reference sequence). Trimming at V came to 6 bases and at J to 7 bases, leaving 6 bases not matched to a gene. The CDR3 region is CASSAGTGGREKLFF. The CDR3 DNA follows: TGTGCCAGTAGCGCCGGGACAGGGGGCCGTGAAAAACTGTTTTTT.

This clone was seen just once. The rearrangement uses TRBV10-3 and TRBJ1-1; 9 nucleotides agree with TRBD1. V was pared by 3 bases and J by 5 bases, with 7 bases of the junction left unmatched. Germline V gene data show CDR1 as ENHRY and CDR2 as SYGVKD. The CDR3 is 15 amino acids. The CDR3 sequence is CAISDSGQGKTEAFF. In nucleotides, the CDR3 is TGTGCCATCAGTGACTCGGGACAGGGCAAGACTGAAGCTTTCTTT.

This clone was seen only a few times. The rearrangement joins TRBV19 to TRBJ1-6, with TRBD1 as a possible D gene (5 bases). CDR1 LNHDA and CDR2 SQIVND come from the germline V gene (reference sequence). V lost 7 bases and J lost 4, with 20 bases in between. The CDR3 runs 17 residues. The CDR3 protein is CASTLGTVGGYNSPLHF. The CDR3 nucleotides read TGTGCCAGTACCTTGGGTACAGTGGGGGGTTATAATTCACCCCTCCACTTT.

The gene calls are TRBV13 and TRBJ2-5; 11 bases are shared with TRBD2. The CDR3 has 18 residues. With 3 bases clipped from V and 2 bases from J, the junction kept 11 bases outside the gene matches. The germline V gene has CDR1 PRHDT and CDR2 FYEKMQ (reference sequence). The CDR3 bases are TGTGCCAGCAGCTTTATTCCCCTAGCGGGGGGTTCACAAGAGACCCAGTACTTC. Encoded protein: CASSFIPLAGGSQETQYF.

The rearrangement uses TRBV7-2 and TRBJ1-6, with D uncertain. Germline V gene data show CDR1 as SGHTA and CDR2 as FQGNSA. CDR3 size: 14 residues. The germline V and J ends were trimmed by 1 base and 6 bases, with 7 bases remaining between them. CDR3 region: CASSLVRFNSPLHF. The CDR3 DNA is TGTGCCAGCAGCTTAGTCAGGTTTAATTCACCCCTCCACTTT.

The V gene is TRBV29-1, the J gene TRBJ2-1, with a possible D match to TRBD1 (6 bases). This CDR3 region has 19 residues. V lost 4 bases, J lost 0 bases, and 25 bases lay in between. Per the germline V gene, CDR1 is SQVTM and CDR2 is ANQGSEA. The CDR3 sequence is CSVVPRGSATLRSYNEQFF. The CDR3 nucleotides read TGCAGCGTTGTCCCGAGGGGGTCAGCAACTTTACGCTCCTACAATGAGCAGTTCTTC.

The chain is built from TRBV27 and TRBJ2-7; TRBD1 agrees at 9 bases. The CDR3 consists of 14 residues. Germline CDR1 is MNHEY and CDR2 is SMNVEV (reference sequence). The junction had 8 bases not matched to a gene; V was cut back by 5 bases and J by 6 bases. The CDR3, as DNA: TGTGCCAGCAGTATCAACAGGGGGCGGGCCGAGCAGTACTTC. This translates into CASSINRGRAEQYF.

The chain has TRBV2 and TRBJ1-2, with 7 nucleotides matching TRBD1. Germline CDR1 and CDR2: SNHLY and FYNNEI. This CDR3 has 14 amino acids. V lost 5 bases and J lost 3; bases outside the gene matches: 6. CDR3 sequence: CASSQQGIDYGYTF. Written as DNA, the CDR3 is TGTGCCAGCAGTCAACAGGGGATTGACTATGGCTACACCTTC.

The chain combines TRBV2 with TRBJ2-3; tentative D call: TRBD1 (5 bases). Germline CDR1 SNHLY, CDR2 FYNNEI. The CDR3 sequence is 15 residues long. The germline V and J ends were trimmed by 6 bases and 0 bases, with 13 bases remaining between them. The CDR3 loop is CASRGTGPSTDTQYF. Here the CDR3 DNA reads TGTGCCAGCAGGGGAACAGGTCCTAGCACAGATACGCAGTATTTT.

This clone was picked up one time. A read error may produce the germline difference seen at one junction end. The CDR3 sequence is CASRPGLAGASLF. CDR3 nucleotides: TGTGCCAGCAGACCCGGACTAGCGGGGGCGTCACTCTTC. This chain connects TRBV2 to TRBJ2-1; 13 bases line up with TRBD2. The V gene's germline CDR1 is SNHLY and CDR2 FYNNEI. The CDR3 loop spans 13 amino acids.

The gene calls are TRBV18 and TRBJ1-1; weak D call: TRBD1 (6 bases). This CDR3 has 13 amino acids. The germline gives CDR1 KGHSH, CDR2 LQKENI. With 6 bases removed from V and 6 bases from J, the gap between germline ends came to 14 bases. CDR3 sequence: CASSPGQLAEAFF. The DNA of the CDR3 is TGTGCCAGCTCGCCGGGACAACTCGCTGAAGCTTTCTTT. Supplemented by reference TRBV18 and TRBJ1-1, the full variable domain reads NAGVMQNPRHLVRRRGQEARLRCSPMKGHSHVYWYRQLPEEGLKFMVYLQKENIIDESGMPKERFSAEFPKEGPSILRIQQVVRGDSAAYFCASSPGQLAEAFFGQGTRLTVV.

The CDR3 is CASSQVSAPGGYNEQFF. CDR3 DNA: TGTGCCAGCAGCCAAGTATCAGCTCCTGGAGGTTACAATGAGCAGTTCTTC. The gene calls are TRBV4-2 and TRBJ2-1; D possibly corresponds to TRBD2 (5 bases). Germline V CDR1 and CDR2: LGHNA, YNFKEQ. V lost 1 base and J 4 bases, leaving 17 bases between the germline ends. CDR3 length: 17 residues.

CDR3 DNA: TGCGCCAGCAGCGTGGACGGGTACAATGAGCAGTTCTTC. Protein sequence: CASSVDGYNEQFF. The V and J genes are TRBV5-1 and TRBJ2-1; D is ambiguous. Germline CDR1 is SGHRS and CDR2 is YFSETQ. The CDR3 length is 13 residues. V was pared by 4 bases and J by 4 bases, with 9 bases between. Full variable domain (missing parts from reference TRBV5-1 and TRBJ2-1): KAGVTQTPRYLIKTRGQQVTLSCSPISGHRSVSWYQQTPGQGLQFLFEYFSETQRNKGNFPGRFSGRQFSNSRSEMNVSTLELGDSALYLCASSVDGYNEQFFGPGTRLTVL.

The rearrangement joins TRBV13 to TRBJ2-7; 13 nucleotides line up with TRBD2. Germline CDR1 is PRHDT and CDR2 is FYEKMQ (reference sequence). The CDR3 is made up of 17 amino acids. V lost 0 bases, J lost 1 base, and 3 bases stayed unmatched. CDR3 DNA: TGTGCCAGCAGCTTAGGCCCGGGACTAGCGGGGTCCTACGAGCAGTACTTC. It encodes CASSLGPGLAGSYEQYF.

This sequence joins TRBV15 and TRBJ2-6; D unresolved. The germline V gene encodes CDR1 LNHNV and CDR2 YYDKDF (reference sequence). Trimming took 6 bases from V and 0 from J, leaving 9 bases between them. This CDR3 contains 15 residues. CDR3 in DNA: TGTGCCACCAGGGTCCGACTCTCTGGGGCCAACGTCCTGACTTTC. It codes for CATRVRLSGANVLTF.

The genes are TRBV5-1 and TRBJ2-1, with 15 bases lining up with TRBD2. V shed 7 bases and J 6 bases; nucleotides not matched to a gene: 17. There are 19 residues in the CDR3. CDR1 and CDR2 (germline): SGHRS, YFSETQ. The CDR3 loop is CASRPQGLAGGPGFNEQFF. As DNA, the CDR3 is TGCGCCAGCCGACCCCAAGGACTAGCGGGGGGGCCCGGGTTCAATGAGCAGTTCTTC.

This clone was observed a single time. The V call is TRBV19, the J call TRBJ2-7; TRBD1 matches 8 bases. This CDR3 comprises 17 residues. Germline CDR1 is LNHDA and CDR2 is SQIVND (reference sequence). Trimming at V came to 5 bases and at J to 3 bases, leaving 15 bases not matched to a gene. The CDR3 region is CASSLKVVRQGLYEQYF. In DNA, the CDR3 is TGTGCCAGTAGTCTAAAAGTGGTGAGACAGGGGCTCTACGAGCAGTACTTC.